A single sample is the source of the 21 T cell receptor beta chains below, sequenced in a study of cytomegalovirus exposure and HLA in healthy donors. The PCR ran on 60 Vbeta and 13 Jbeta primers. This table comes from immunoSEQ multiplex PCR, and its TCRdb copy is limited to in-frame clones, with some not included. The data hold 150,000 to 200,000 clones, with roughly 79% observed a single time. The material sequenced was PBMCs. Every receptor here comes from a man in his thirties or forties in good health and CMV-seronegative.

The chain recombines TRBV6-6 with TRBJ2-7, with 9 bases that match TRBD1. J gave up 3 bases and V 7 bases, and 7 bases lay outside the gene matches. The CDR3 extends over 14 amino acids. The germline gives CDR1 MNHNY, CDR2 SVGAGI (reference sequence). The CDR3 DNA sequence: TGTGCCAGCACTACGGGACAGGGAAGCTACGAGCAGTACTTC. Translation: CASTTGQGSYEQYF.

CDR3 nucleotides: TGTGCCAGCTCATCCAGGAAATTTAACTATGGCTACACCTTC. Protein product: CASSSRKFNYGYTF. The V and J genes are TRBV9 and TRBJ1-2, with D unclear. V was clipped by 7 bases and J by 1 base, with 14 bases between them. The CDR3 spans 14 residues. Germline CDR1 is SGDLS and CDR2 is YYNGEE.

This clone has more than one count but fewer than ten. The CDR3 sequence is CASSDHRVSNQPQHF. CDR3 coding DNA: TGTGCCAGTAGTGATCACAGGGTTAGCAATCAGCCCCAGCATTTT. The chain uses TRBV19 and TRBJ1-5, with a tentative D call TRBD1 (6 bases). This CDR3 spans 15 amino acids. CDR1 is LNHDA and CDR2 is SQIVND in the germline V gene (reference sequence). Trimming left V 5 bases short and J 0 bases short, with 11 bases between. Together with reference TRBV19 and TRBJ1-5, the CDR3 gives the full variable domain: DGGITQSPKYLFRKEGQNVTLSCEQNLNHDAMYWYRQDPGQGLRLIYYSQIVNDFQKGDIAEGYSVSREKKESFPLTVTSAQKNPTAFYLCASSDHRVSNQPQHFGDGTRLSIL.

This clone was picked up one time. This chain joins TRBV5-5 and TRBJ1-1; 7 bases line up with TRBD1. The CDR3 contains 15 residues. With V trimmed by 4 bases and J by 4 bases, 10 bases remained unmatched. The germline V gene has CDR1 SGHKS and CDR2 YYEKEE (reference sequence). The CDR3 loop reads CASSPGYRGGTEAFF. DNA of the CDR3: TGTGCCAGCAGCCCAGGGTACAGGGGAGGCACTGAAGCTTTCTTT.

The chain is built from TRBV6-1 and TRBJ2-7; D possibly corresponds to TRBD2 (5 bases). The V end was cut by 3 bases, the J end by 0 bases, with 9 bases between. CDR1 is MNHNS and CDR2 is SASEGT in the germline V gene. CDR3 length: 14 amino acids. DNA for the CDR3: TGTGCCAGCAGTGACCTCGAGGGCTCCTACGAGCAGTACTTC. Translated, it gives CASSDLEGSYEQYF.

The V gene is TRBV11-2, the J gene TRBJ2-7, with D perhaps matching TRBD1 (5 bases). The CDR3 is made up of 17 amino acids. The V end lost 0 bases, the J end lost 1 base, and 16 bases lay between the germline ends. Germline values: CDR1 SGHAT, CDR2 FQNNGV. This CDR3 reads CASSLDRGAAGSYEQYF. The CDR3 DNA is TGTGCCAGCAGCTTAGATCGTGGTGCCGCAGGGTCCTACGAGCAGTACTTC.

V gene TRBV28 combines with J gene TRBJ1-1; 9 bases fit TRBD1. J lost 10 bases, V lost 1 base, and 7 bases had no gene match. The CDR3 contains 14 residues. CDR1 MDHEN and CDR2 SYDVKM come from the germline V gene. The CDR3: CASSLYAGQGRAFF. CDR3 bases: TGTGCCAGCAGTTTATACGCAGGACAGGGGCGAGCTTTCTTT. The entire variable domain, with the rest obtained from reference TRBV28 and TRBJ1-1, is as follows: DVKVTQSSRYLVKRTGEKVFLECVQDMDHENMFWYRQDPGLGLRLIYFSYDVKMKEKGDIPEGYSVSREKKERFSLILESASTNQTSMYLCASSLYAGQGRAFFGQGTRLTVV.

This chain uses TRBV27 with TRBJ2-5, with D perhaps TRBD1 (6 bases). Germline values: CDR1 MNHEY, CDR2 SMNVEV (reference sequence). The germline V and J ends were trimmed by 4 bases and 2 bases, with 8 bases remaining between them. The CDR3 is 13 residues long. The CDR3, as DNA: TGTGCCAGCAGTTACAGGGTACAAGAGACCCAGTACTTC. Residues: CASSYRVQETQYF.

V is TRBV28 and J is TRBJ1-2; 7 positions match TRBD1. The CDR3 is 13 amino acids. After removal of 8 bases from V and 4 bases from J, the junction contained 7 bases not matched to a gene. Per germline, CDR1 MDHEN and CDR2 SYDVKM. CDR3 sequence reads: CASLTGSSYGYTF. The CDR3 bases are TGTGCCAGCCTGACAGGGTCCAGCTATGGCTACACCTTC.

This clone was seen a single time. DNA for the CDR3: TGCGCCAGCAGTCAATCGTGGAGGCTAGACACTGAAGCTTTCTTT. It encodes CASSQSWRLDTEAFF. The chain employs TRBV23-1 and TRBJ1-1; D remains ambiguous. TRBV23-1 belongs to the ORF category, with a function that is uncertain. The CDR3 sequence is 15 residues long. V shed 0 bases and J shed 3 bases, with 11 bases lying between them.

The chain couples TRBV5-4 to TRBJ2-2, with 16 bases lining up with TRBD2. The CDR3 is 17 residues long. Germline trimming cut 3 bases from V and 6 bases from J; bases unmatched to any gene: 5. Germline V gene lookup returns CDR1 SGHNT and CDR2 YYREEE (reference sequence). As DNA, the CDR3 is TGTGCCAGCAGCTCCGGGACTAGCGGGAGGGCCGCCGGGGAGCTGTTTTTT. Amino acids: CASSSGTSGRAAGELFF. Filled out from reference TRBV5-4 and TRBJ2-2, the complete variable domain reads ETGVTQSPTHLIKTRGQQVTLRCSSQSGHNTVSWYQQALGQGPQFIFQYYREEENGRGNFPPRFSGLQFPNYSSELNVNALELDDSALYLCASSSGTSGRAAGELFFGEGSRLTVL.

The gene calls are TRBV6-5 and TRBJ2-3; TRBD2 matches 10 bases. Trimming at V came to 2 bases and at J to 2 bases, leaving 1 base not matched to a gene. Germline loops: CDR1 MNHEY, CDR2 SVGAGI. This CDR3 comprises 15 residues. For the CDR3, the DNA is TGTGCCAGCAGTTACCTAGCGGGAGCCACAGATACGCAGTATTTT. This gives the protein CASSYLAGATDTQYF.

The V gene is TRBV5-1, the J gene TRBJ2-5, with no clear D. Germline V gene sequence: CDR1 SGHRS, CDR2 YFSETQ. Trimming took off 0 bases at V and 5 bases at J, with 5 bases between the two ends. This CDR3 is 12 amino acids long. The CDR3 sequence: CASSLAMETQYF. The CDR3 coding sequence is TGCGCCAGCAGCTTGGCCATGGAGACCCAGTACTTC.

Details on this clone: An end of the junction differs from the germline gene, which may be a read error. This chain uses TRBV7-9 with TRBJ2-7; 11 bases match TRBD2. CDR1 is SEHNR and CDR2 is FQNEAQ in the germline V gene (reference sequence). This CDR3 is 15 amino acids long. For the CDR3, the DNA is TGTGCCAGCAGCGTAGCGGTAGGACTAGCGGGCGAGCAGTACTTC. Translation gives CASSVAVGLAGEQYF.

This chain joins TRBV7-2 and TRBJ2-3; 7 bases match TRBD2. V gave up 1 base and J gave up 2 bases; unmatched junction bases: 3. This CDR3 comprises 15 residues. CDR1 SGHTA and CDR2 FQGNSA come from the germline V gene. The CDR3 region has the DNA TGTGCCAGCAGCTTAGGGCTAGCGGCCACAGATACGCAGTATTTT. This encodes CASSLGLAATDTQYF.

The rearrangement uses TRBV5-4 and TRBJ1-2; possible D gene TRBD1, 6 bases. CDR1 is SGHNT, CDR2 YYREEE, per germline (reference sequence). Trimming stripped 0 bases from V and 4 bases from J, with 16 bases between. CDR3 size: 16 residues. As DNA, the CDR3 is TGTGCCAGCAGCTTGGGGCCGGGACACGGATCCTATGGCTACACCTTC. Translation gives CASSLGPGHGSYGYTF.

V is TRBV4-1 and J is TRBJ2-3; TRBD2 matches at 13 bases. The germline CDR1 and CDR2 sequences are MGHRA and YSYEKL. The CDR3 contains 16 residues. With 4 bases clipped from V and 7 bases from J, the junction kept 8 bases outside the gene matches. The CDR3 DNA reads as TGCGCCAGCAGCCGAGTACTAGCGGGAGGGCCGAATACGCAGTATTTT. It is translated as CASSRVLAGGPNTQYF.

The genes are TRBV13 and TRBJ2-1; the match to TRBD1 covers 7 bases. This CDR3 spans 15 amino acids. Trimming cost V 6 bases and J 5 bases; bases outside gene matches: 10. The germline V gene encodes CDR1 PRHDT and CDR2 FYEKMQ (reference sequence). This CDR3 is CASSFRDRADNEQFF. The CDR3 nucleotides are TGTGCCAGCAGTTTCCGAGACAGGGCTGACAATGAGCAGTTCTTC.

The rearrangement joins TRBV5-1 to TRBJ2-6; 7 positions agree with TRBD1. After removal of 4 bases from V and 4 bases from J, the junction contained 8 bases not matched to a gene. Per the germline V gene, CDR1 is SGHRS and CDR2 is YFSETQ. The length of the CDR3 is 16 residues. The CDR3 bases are TGCGCCAGCAGCATACGACAGGGTTCCGGGGCCAACGTCCTGACTTTC. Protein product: CASSIRQGSGANVLTF. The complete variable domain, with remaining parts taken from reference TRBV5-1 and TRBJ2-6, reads KAGVTQTPRYLIKTRGQQVTLSCSPISGHRSVSWYQQTPGQGLQFLFEYFSETQRNKGNFPGRFSGRQFSNSRSEMNVSTLELGDSALYLCASSIRQGSGANVLTFGAGSRLTVL.

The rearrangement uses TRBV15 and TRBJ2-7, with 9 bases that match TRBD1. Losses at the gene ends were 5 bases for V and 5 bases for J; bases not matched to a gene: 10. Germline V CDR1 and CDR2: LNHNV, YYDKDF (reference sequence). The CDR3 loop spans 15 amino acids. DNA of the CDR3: TGTGCCACCAGCTTTCGCCGGGACAGGGCGGACGAGCAGTACTTC. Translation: CATSFRRDRADEQYF.

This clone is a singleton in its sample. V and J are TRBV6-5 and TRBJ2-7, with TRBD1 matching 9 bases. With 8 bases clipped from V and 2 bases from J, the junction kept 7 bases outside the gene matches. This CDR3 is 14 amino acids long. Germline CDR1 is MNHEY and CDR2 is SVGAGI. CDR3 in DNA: TGTGCCAGCGTCCCCCGGACAGGGGCCTACGAGCAGTACTTC. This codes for CASVPRTGAYEQYF.